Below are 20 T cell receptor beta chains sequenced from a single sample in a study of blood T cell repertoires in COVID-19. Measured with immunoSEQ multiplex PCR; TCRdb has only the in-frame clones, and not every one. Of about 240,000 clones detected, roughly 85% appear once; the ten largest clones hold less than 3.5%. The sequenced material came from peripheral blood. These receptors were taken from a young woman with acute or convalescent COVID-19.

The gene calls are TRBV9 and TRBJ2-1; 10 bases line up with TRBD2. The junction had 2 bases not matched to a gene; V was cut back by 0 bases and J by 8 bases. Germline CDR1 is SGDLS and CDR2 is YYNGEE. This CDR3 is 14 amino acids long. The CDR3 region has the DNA TGTGCCAGCAGCGTAGCTAGCGGGAGCCATGAGCAGTTCTTC. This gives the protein CASSVASGSHEQFF.

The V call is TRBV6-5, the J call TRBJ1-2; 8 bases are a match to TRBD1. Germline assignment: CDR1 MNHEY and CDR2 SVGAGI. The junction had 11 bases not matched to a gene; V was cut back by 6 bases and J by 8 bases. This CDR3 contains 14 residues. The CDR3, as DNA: TGTGCCAGCAGACCACAGGGGGGGAAAAGGGGCTACACCTTC. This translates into CASRPQGGKRGYTF.

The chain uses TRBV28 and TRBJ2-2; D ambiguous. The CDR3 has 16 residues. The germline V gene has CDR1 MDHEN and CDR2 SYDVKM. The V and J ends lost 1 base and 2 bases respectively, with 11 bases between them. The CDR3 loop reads CASSLSHSLNTGELFF. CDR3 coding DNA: TGTGCCAGCAGTTTATCCCACTCCCTAAACACCGGGGAGCTGTTTTTT.

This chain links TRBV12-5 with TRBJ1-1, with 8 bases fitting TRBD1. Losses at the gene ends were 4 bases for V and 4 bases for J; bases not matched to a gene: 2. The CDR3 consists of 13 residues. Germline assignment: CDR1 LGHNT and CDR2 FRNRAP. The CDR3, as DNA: TGTGCTAGTGGTTCACAGGGGGGCACTGAAGCTTTCTTT. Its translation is CASGSQGGTEAFF.

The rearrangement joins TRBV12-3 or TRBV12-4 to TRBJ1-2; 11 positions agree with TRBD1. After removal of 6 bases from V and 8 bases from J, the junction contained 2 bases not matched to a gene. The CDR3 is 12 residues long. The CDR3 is CASSRDRGGYTF. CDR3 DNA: TGTGCCAGCAGCCGGGACAGGGGGGGCTACACCTTC.

The chain's CDR3 is CSARELTPQFF. In DNA, the CDR3 is TGCAGTGCTAGAGAGCTGACTCCCCAGTTCTTC. The rearrangement uses TRBV20-1 and TRBJ2-1; D is uncertain. Germline V lookup: CDR1 DFQATT, CDR2 SNEGSKA (reference sequence). Trimming removed 0 bases at V and 13 bases at J, with 10 bases between. This CDR3 comprises 11 residues.

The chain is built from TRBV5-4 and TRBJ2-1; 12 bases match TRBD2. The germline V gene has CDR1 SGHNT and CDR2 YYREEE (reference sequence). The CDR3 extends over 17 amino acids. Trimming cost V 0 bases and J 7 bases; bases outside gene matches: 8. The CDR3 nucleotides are TGTGCCAGCAGCTTGGTGGTACTAGCGGGAGGATCAAATGAGCAGTTCTTC. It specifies CASSLVVLAGGSNEQFF.

In nucleotides, the CDR3 is TGTGCCAGCAGTCCTGGACTAGCGGGAAAAGAGACCCAGTACTTC. This codes for CASSPGLAGKETQYF. The J gene is TRBJ2-5, the V gene TRBV5-4; 12 nucleotides match TRBD2. The CDR3 is made up of 15 amino acids. Germline CDR1 reads SGHNT; CDR2 reads YYREEE (reference sequence). After removal of 5 bases from V and 3 bases from J, the junction contained 5 bases not matched to a gene.

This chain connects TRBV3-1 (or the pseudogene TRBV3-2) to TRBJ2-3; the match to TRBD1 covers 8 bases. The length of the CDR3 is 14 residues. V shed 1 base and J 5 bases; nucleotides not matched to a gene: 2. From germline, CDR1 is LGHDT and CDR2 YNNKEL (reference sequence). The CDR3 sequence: CASSQVTGGDTQYF. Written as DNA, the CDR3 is TGTGCCAGCAGCCAAGTTACAGGGGGAGATACGCAGTATTTT.

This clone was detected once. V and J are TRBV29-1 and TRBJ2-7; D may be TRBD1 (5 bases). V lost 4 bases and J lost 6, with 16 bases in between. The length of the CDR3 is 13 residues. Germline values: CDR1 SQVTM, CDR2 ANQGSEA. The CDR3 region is CSVGPQGPSEQYF. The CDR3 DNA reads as TGCAGCGTTGGGCCGCAGGGCCCCTCCGAGCAGTACTTC.

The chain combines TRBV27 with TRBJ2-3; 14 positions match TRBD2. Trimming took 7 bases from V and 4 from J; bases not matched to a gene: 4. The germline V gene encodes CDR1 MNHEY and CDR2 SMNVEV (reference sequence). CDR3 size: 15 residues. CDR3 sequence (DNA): TGTGCCAGCAATCCGGGACTAGCGGGAGCAGATACGCAGTATTTT. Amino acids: CASNPGLAGADTQYF.

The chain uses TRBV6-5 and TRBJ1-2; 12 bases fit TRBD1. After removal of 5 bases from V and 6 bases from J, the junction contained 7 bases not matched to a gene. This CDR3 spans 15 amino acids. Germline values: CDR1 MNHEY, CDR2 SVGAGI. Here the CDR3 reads CASSTGTGGADGYTF. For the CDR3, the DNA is TGTGCCAGCAGTACCGGGACAGGGGGCGCGGATGGCTACACCTTC.

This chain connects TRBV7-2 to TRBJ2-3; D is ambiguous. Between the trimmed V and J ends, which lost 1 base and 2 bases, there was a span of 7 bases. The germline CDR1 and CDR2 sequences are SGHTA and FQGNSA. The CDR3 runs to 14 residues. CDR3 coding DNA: TGTGCCAGCAGCTTAGAGCCCAACACAGATACGCAGTATTTT. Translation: CASSLEPNTDTQYF.

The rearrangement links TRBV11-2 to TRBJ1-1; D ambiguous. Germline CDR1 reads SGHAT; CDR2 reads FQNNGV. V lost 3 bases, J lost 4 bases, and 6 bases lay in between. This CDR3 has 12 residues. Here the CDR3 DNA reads TGTGCCAGCAGCTTCTATACCACTGAAGCTTTCTTT. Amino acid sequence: CASSFYTTEAFF.

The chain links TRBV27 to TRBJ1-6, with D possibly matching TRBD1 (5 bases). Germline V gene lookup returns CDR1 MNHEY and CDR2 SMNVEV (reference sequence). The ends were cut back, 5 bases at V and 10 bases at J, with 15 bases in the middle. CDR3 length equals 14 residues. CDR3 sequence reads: CASSVGGEGSPLHF. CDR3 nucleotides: TGTGCCAGCAGTGTAGGAGGGGAGGGATCACCCCTCCACTTT.

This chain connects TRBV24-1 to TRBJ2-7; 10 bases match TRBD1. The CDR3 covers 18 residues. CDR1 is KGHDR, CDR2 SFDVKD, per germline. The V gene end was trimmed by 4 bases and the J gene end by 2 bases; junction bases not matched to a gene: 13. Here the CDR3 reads CATSDLAHAGTGAYEQYF. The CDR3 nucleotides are TGTGCCACCAGTGACCTAGCACACGCCGGGACAGGGGCCTACGAGCAGTACTTC.

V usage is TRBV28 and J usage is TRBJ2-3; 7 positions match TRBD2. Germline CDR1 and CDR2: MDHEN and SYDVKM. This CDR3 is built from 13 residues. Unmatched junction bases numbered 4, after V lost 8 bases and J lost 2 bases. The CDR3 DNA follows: TGTGCCAGCGTCCGACTAGCCACAGATACGCAGTATTTT. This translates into CASVRLATDTQYF. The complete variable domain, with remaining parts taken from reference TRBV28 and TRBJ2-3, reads DVKVTQSSRYLVKRTGEKVFLECVQDMDHENMFWYRQDPGLGLRLIYFSYDVKMKEKGDIPEGYSVSREKKERFSLILESASTNQTSMYLCASVRLATDTQYFGPGTRLTVL.

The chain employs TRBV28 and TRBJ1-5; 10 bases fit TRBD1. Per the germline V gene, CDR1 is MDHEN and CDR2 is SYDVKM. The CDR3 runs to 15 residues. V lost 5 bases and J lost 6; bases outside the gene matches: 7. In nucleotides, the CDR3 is TGTGCCAGCAGTCCGTGGACAGGGGGACCTCAGCCCCAGCATTTT. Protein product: CASSPWTGGPQPQHF.

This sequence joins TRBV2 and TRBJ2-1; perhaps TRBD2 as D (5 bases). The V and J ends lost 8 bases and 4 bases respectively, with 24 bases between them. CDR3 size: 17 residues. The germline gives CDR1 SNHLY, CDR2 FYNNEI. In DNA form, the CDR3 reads TGTGCCAGCCGCCAAAGTTCCTACCCCGAGGGATACAATGAGCAGTTCTTC. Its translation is CASRQSSYPEGYNEQFF. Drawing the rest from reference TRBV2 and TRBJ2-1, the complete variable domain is EPEVTQTPSHQVTQMGQEVILRCVPISNHLYFYWYRQILGQKVEFLVSFYNNEISEKSEIFDDQFSVERPDGSNFTLKIRSTKLEDSAMYFCASRQSSYPEGYNEQFFGPGTRLTVL.

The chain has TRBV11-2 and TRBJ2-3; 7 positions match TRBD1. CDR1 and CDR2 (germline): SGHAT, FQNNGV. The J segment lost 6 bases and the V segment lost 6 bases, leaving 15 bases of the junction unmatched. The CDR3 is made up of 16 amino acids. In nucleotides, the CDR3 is TGTGCCAGCAGGGAACAACCAGCCAGGGGGAGCGATACGCAGTATTTT. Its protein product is CASREQPARGSDTQYF. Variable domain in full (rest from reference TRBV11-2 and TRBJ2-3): EAGVAQSPRYKIIEKRQSVAFWCNPISGHATLYWYQQILGQGPKLLIQFQNNGVVDDSQLPKDRFSAERLKGVDSTLKIQPAKLEDSAVYLCASREQPARGSDTQYFGPGTRLTVL.